These T cell receptor beta chains were read from a single sample in a study of cytomegalovirus exposure and HLA in healthy donors. The method was immunoSEQ multiplex PCR; TCRdb's version includes in-frame clones alone and lacks a portion of them. The profile shows 120,000 or so clones, 89% of them singletons. The specimen sequenced was PBMCs. All receptors derive from a woman aged 18-29 years in good health and CMV-seronegative. Both conserved end residues are part of each CDR3. The D gene is left open where the match is weak. Not every row has a clone size; where given, it reads once, few, many or a size class.

V,J,D,size,DNA,CDR3
TRBV15,TRBJ1-4,NA,NA,TGTGCCACCAGCAGGTTAAGTGTAGAAGAACTGTTTTTT,CATSRLSVEELFF
TRBV7-2,TRBJ1-1,NA,NA,TGTGCCAGCAGGTCGACAGTGCAGAACACTGAAGCTTTCTTT,CASRSTVQNTEAFF
TRBV4-2,TRBJ1-5,NA,NA,TGTGCCAGCAGCCTGACAGATTATAGCAATCAGCCCCAGCATTTT,CASSLTDYSNQPQHF
TRBV7-2,TRBJ2-2,TRBD1,NA,TGTGCCAGCAGCGCCCGGGGGGTAGGGACAGGGAGGATTGGGGAGCTGTTTTTT,CASSARGVGTGRIGELFF
TRBV5-8,TRBJ2-5,TRBD1,NA,TGTGCCAGCAGCGAGGGACAGGTGCGTGGGACCCAGTACTTC,CASSEGQVRGTQYF
TRBV27,TRBJ2-1,TRBD1,NA,TGTGCCAGCAGTACGGACAGGGGGAAGGCTCAAACCTCCTACAATGAGCAGTTCTTC,CASSTDRGKAQTSYNEQFF
TRBV27,TRBJ2-3,TRBD1,NA,TGTGCCAGCAGTTTATTCTACAGGGGGACAGCAGATACGCAGTATTTT,CASSLFYRGTADTQYF
TRBV5-4,TRBJ2-2,TRBD1,NA,TGTGCCAGCAGCTTGCCAGGGGGTGAAGCCGGGGAGCTGTTTTTT,CASSLPGGEAGELFF
TRBV9,TRBJ2-3,TRBD2,NA,TGTGCCAGCAGCCCCGCCCCCCGACTAGCGGGGGGCAGCATCCCCGGCACAGATACGCAGTATTTT,CASSPAPRLAGGSIPGTDTQYF
TRBV12-2,TRBJ1-1,NA,NA,TGTGCAAGTCGCTTACCTCTATCTAACACTGAAGCTTTCTTT,CASRLPLSNTEAFF
TRBV28,TRBJ2-7,NA,NA,TGTGCCAGCAGCGATATTACAGGGAGCTCCTACGAGCAGTACTTC,CASSDITGSSYEQYF
TRBV14,TRBJ2-2,TRBD1,NA,TGTGCCAGCAGCCTTACAGGGGACACCGGGGAGCTGTTTTTT,CASSLTGDTGELFF
TRBV5-1,TRBJ1-4,NA,NA,TGCGCCAGCAGCCATACCCAGGGTACCAATGAAAAACTGTTTTTT,CASSHTQGTNEKLFF
TRBV5-1,TRBJ2-7,TRBD1,NA,TGCGCCAGCAGAACGGGACAGGGGGCCAACGAGCAGTACTTC,CASRTGQGANEQYF
TRBV2,TRBJ2-3,TRBD2,NA,TGTGCCAGCAGCCTGACTAGCGGAGGGGGCACAGATACGCAGTATTTT,CASSLTSGGGTDTQYF
TRBV5-1,TRBJ1-1,TRBD1,NA,TGCGCCAGCAGCTTCAGGACAGGGGGCAACACTTGGGGCACTGAAGCTTTCTTT,CASSFRTGGNTWGTEAFF
TRBV27,TRBJ2-2,NA,NA,TGTGCCAGCAGCCTGCACCCGGACAGAACGAACACCGGGGAGCTGTTTTTT,CASSLHPDRTNTGELFF
TRBV30,TRBJ2-1,TRBD2,once,TGTGCCTGGAGTGATGGGCTAGCGGGAGAATATGAGCAGTTCTTC,CAWSDGLAGEYEQFF
TRBV10-1,TRBJ1-1,NA,few,TGCGCCAGCAGTGAGTCATACAGTATAGAAGCTTTCTTT,CASSESYSIEAFF
TRBV28,TRBJ2-1,NA,NA,TGTGCCAGCAGTTTCCTGGGGGGACCGCATTCGAGGGAGCAGTTCTTC,CASSFLGGPHSREQFF
TRBV5-1,TRBJ1-2,NA,NA,TGCGCCGATGGTAGAGCTCCTATCTTCTATGGCTACACCTTC,CADGRAPIFYGYTF
TRBV29-1,TRBJ2-7,NA,NA,TGCAGCGCCTTGACCCCAGCAACCCAGAGGGACGAGCAGTACTTC,CSALTPATQRDEQYF
TRBV5-1,TRBJ1-1,TRBD1,NA,TGCGCCAGCAGCGACAGGGGGGCGCCCAACACTGAAGCTTTCTTT,CASSDRGAPNTEAFF
TRBV7-2,TRBJ2-7,TRBD1,NA,TGTGCCAGCAGCCCCGGGACAGAATACTACGAGCAGTACTTC,CASSPGTEYYEQYF
TRBV7-2,TRBJ2-5,NA,NA,TGTGCCAGCAGCTTCCCGTTGGGGGGAATTATTTCAGAGACCCAGTACTTC,CASSFPLGGIISETQYF
TRBV6-4,TRBJ2-3,TRBD1,NA,TGTGCCAGCAGTGACTCCAACAGGGGCGTATCAGATACGCAGTATTTT,CASSDSNRGVSDTQYF
TRBV4-1,TRBJ2-7,TRBD1,NA,TGCGCCAGCAGCCAAGGGTCCTACCTCCGGGACAGAGAACCCTACGAGCAGTACTTC,CASSQGSYLRDREPYEQYF
TRBV6-1,TRBJ2-7,NA,NA,TGTGCCAGCAGGAGGGACAACTCCTACGAGCAGTACTTC,CASRRDNSYEQYF
TRBV27,TRBJ1-2,NA,NA,TGTGCCAGCAGACAGAGGCCCGCGAGGGCTAACTATGGCTACACCTTC,CASRQRPARANYGYTF
TRBV6-5,TRBJ1-5,NA,once,TGTGCCAGCAGTTACGATCGGAGCAATCAGCCCCAGCATTTT,CASSYDRSNQPQHF
TRBV2,TRBJ1-2,NA,few,TGTGCCAGCAGCGTAACAGTAGACGCTAACTATGGCTACACCTTC,CASSVTVDANYGYTF
TRBV11-3,TRBJ2-5,NA,NA,TGTGCCAGCAGCTTAGGAGGTGTGGGGCAGTTTGTTTCGGAGACCCAGTACTTC,CASSLGGVGQFVSETQYF
TRBV10-2,TRBJ2-5,TRBD2,NA,TGCGCCAGCAGACTAGCGGGAGGCTTGGAGACCCAGTACTTC,CASRLAGGLETQYF
TRBV6-1,TRBJ2-1,TRBD2,NA,TGTGCCAGCAGTGAGCTAGCGGGACACAATGAGCAGTTCTTC,CASSELAGHNEQFF
TRBV11-2,TRBJ1-1,TRBD1,NA,TGTGCCAGCAGCCTCCGGGACAGTCAGAGGATGGCTGAAGCTTTCTTT,CASSLRDSQRMAEAFF
TRBV28,TRBJ2-7,NA,NA,TGTGCCAGCAGTCCCCCCCAGGGCCGTTTACTCTACGAGCAGTACTTC,CASSPPQGRLLYEQYF
TRBV28,TRBJ2-5,TRBD2,NA,TGTGCCAGCATAGCAGCGGGAGATATACAAGAGACCCAGTACTTC,CASIAAGDIQETQYF
TRBV6-5,TRBJ1-5,NA,NA,TGTGCCAGCAGTACAGGGTATAGCAATCAGCCCCAGCATTTT,CASSTGYSNQPQHF
TRBV2,TRBJ1-2,TRBD1,NA,TGTGCCATCGACCCGTCCCGACAGGTAACAGGGGCCATAGACTCTAACTATGGCTACACCTTC,CAIDPSRQVTGAIDSNYGYTF
TRBV7-9,TRBJ1-4,TRBD1,NA,TGTGCCAGCAGCTTAGCGTCGACAGGGTGGAATGAAAAACTGTTTTTT,CASSLASTGWNEKLFF
TRBV6-1,TRBJ2-4,NA,NA,TGTGCCAGCTTAAAGGGAGTGGGGAACATTCAGTACTTC,CASLKGVGNIQYF
TRBV9,TRBJ2-5,TRBD2,NA,TGTGCCAGCAGCGCCCCGGGGGGGGAGACCCAGTACTTC,CASSAPGGETQYF
TRBV6-6,TRBJ1-4,NA,NA,TGTGCCAGCAGTTCCGGTGCAGGATATAATGAAAAACTGTTTTTT,CASSSGAGYNEKLFF
TRBV27,TRBJ2-5,TRBD1,NA,TGTGCCAGCAGTTTATCCGACAGGGTTGAGACCCAGTACTTC,CASSLSDRVETQYF
TRBV7-9,TRBJ2-2,NA,NA,TGTGCCAGCAGCCCCCTCGTGGGACAGAACACCGGGGAGCTGTTTTTT,CASSPLVGQNTGELFF